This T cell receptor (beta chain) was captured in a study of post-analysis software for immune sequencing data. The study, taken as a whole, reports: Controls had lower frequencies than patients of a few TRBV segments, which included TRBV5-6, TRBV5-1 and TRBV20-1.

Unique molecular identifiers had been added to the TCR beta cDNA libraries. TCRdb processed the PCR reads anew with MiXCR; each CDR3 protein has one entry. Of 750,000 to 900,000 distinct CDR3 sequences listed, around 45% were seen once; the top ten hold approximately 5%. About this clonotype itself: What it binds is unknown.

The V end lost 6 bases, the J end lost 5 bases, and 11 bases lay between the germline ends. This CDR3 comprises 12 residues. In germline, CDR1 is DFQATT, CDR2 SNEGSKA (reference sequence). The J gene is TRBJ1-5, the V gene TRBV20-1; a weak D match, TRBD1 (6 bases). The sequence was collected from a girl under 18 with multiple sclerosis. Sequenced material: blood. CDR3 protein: CSATSGDQPQHF. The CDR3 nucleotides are TGCAGTGCAACCTCAGGGGATCAGCCCCAGCATTTT.